These 24 T cell receptor beta chains originate from one sample sequenced in a study of T cells after yellow fever vaccination. One entry per CDR3 protein results from TCRdb running MiXCR on the 5' RACE reads. The sample records about 350,000 distinct CDR3 sequences, over 4% being singletons. Sequences were derived from PBMCs, sampled 5 days after the yellow fever booster vaccination. Source of these receptors: a man aged 18 to 29 who received the YFV17D yellow fever vaccine.

This clonotype was recorded a few times. This clone may be a read error of a much larger clone one base away. This CDR3 reads CALSDQGRGEAFF. The DNA of the CDR3 is TGTGCCCTCAGTGATCAGGGGAGAGGTGAAGCTTTCTTT. The rearrangement uses TRBV10-3 and TRBJ1-1; D is perhaps TRBD1 (6 bases). Per the germline V gene, CDR1 is ENHRY and CDR2 is SYGVKD. This CDR3 is built from 13 residues.

The V and J genes are TRBV5-4 and TRBJ2-3, with D maybe TRBD2 (5 bases). The germline CDR1 and CDR2 sequences are SGHNT and YYREEE (reference sequence). The V gene lost 4 bases and the J gene lost 2 bases, with 11 bases spanning the gap. The CDR3 is 14 residues long. The CDR3, as DNA: TGTGCCAGCAGCCTGGGAGTAACCACAGATACGCAGTATTTT. This encodes CASSLGVTTDTQYF.

This clonotype has more than one count but fewer than ten. The chain carries TRBV18 and TRBJ1-3, with D hard to call. The V and J ends lost 0 bases and 2 bases respectively, with 2 bases between them. Germline CDR1 reads KGHSH; CDR2 reads LQKENI. This CDR3 is 13 amino acids long. CDR3 in amino acids: CASSPPPGNTIYF. In nucleotides, the CDR3 is TGTGCCAGCTCACCACCCCCTGGAAACACCATATATTTT.

The chain links TRBV24-1 to TRBJ1-5; D is perhaps TRBD1 (5 bases). CDR1 is KGHDR, CDR2 SFDVKD, per germline. V shed 3 bases and J shed 3 bases, with 11 bases lying between them. The CDR3 runs to 15 residues. The CDR3 protein is CATSDPDSFNQPQHF. In DNA, the CDR3 is TGTGCCACCAGTGATCCAGACAGTTTCAATCAGCCCCAGCATTTT.

This rearrangement joins TRBV4-3 to TRBJ1-4; 9 nucleotides line up with TRBD1. The V gene's germline CDR1 is LGHNA and CDR2 YSLEER. Trimming cost V 0 bases and J 8 bases; bases outside gene matches: 13. CDR3 length: 18 residues. CDR3 nucleotide sequence: TGCGCCAGCAGCCAAGATTTGCCCGGGACAGGGCTTTTAGAAAAACTGTTTTTT. This sequence encodes CASSQDLPGTGLLEKLFF.

This clonotype was seen more than once but under ten times. V and J are TRBV5-8 and TRBJ2-5, with D possibly being TRBD1 (5 bases). The CDR3 runs to 14 residues. Germline lookup yields CDR1 SGHTS and CDR2 YDEGEE. V was pared by 4 bases and J by 1 base, with 11 bases between. The CDR3 sequence is CASSLGHPQETQYF. For the CDR3, the DNA is TGTGCCAGCAGCCTGGGGCATCCCCAAGAGACCCAGTACTTC. The full variable domain, in which reference TRBV5-8 and TRBJ2-5 provide the parts outside the CDR3, is EAGVTQSPTHLIKTRGQQATLRCSPISGHTSVYWYQQALGLGLQFLLWYDEGEERNRGNFPPRFSGRQFPNYSSELNVNALELEDSALYLCASSLGHPQETQYFGPGTRLLVL.

V gene TRBV7-9 combines with J gene TRBJ1-1; possible D gene TRBD1, 5 bases. The CDR3 covers 13 residues. V lost 4 bases and J lost 7, with 13 bases in between. CDR1 SEHNR and CDR2 FQNEAQ come from the germline V gene (reference sequence). The CDR3 is CASSSGHKSEAFF. CDR3 DNA sequence: TGTGCCAGCAGCTCTGGACACAAAAGTGAAGCTTTCTTT.

This chain connects TRBV7-8 to TRBJ1-5; 8 bases are shared with TRBD1. Germline values: CDR1 SGHVS, CDR2 FQNEAQ. V lost 7 bases, J lost 6 bases, and 11 bases stayed unmatched. The CDR3 is 15 amino acids. CDR3 coding DNA: TGTGCCAGCAACCTAGACAGGGGATGGGGTCAGCCCCAGCATTTT. Its translation is CASNLDRGWGQPQHF.

This clonotype was detected a few times. The V call is TRBV4-1, the J call TRBJ2-1, with 8 bases that match TRBD1. CDR1 is MGHRA and CDR2 is YSYEKL in the germline V gene. The CDR3 spans 15 residues. The V segment lost 7 bases and the J segment 9 bases; nucleotides outside the gene matches: 14. CDR3 DNA: TGCGCCAGCAATCCTTGGCTGATAACAGGGGGTGAGCAGTTCTTC. Protein: CASNPWLITGGEQFF.

This clonotype was seen a handful of times. The V call is TRBV15, the J call TRBJ2-2; 7 bases are a match to TRBD1. This CDR3 has 15 residues. Germline trimming cut 5 bases from V and 3 bases from J; bases unmatched to any gene: 6. The germline V gene has CDR1 LNHNV and CDR2 YYDKDF (reference sequence). CDR3 DNA sequence: TGTGCCACCAGCCTTGGAGACAGGGACACCGGGGAGCTGTTTTTT. It translates to CATSLGDRDTGELFF.

This clonotype showed up just a few times. The gene calls are TRBV6-2 or TRBV6-3 and TRBJ1-1; D unclear. V lost 7 bases and J 0 bases, leaving 9 bases between the germline ends. This CDR3 is 13 amino acids long. In germline, CDR1 is MNHEY, CDR2 SVGEGT. The CDR3 region is CASTVVLNTEAFF. CDR3 sequence (DNA): TGTGCCAGCACCGTAGTCCTGAACACTGAAGCTTTCTTT.

The CDR3 nucleotides are TGCGCCAGCAGCCAACAGGGGGATCTTGATCAGCCCCAGCATTTT. Its protein is CASSQQGDLDQPQHF. V is TRBV5-1 and J is TRBJ1-5; the match to TRBD1 covers 8 bases. This CDR3 is 15 amino acids long. The V gene end was trimmed by 4 bases and the J gene end by 5 bases; junction bases not matched to a gene: 8. Germline V gene lookup returns CDR1 SGHRS and CDR2 YFSETQ.

This clonotype was seen many times. The V call is TRBV5-1, the J call TRBJ2-1, with 10 positions matching TRBD2. The ends lost 0 bases at V and 8 bases at J; junction bases unmatched: 5. Germline loops: CDR1 SGHRS, CDR2 YFSETQ. The CDR3 consists of 15 residues. The DNA for the CDR3 is TGCGCCAGCAGCTTGGCAGCGGGGGGGCACTATGAGCAGTTCTTC. Protein: CASSLAAGGHYEQFF.

CDR3: CASSLNAPPGVEKLFF. The DNA of the CDR3 is TGTGCCAGCAGCTTAAATGCCCCCCCGGGGGTTGAAAAACTGTTTTTT. The rearrangement uses TRBV7-2 and TRBJ1-4; D possibly corresponds to TRBD1 (5 bases). Germline V gene sequence: CDR1 SGHTA, CDR2 FQGNSA. V lost 2 bases and J 7 bases, leaving 17 bases between the germline ends. The CDR3 is 16 residues long.

This clonotype was found many times. The chain has TRBV5-5 and TRBJ1-2, with 8 nucleotides matching TRBD1. This CDR3 has 16 amino acids. Germline V gene lookup returns CDR1 SGHKS and CDR2 YYEKEE (reference sequence). J was trimmed by 4 bases and V by 5 bases; bases with no gene match: 13. The CDR3, as DNA: TGTGCCAGCAGTCCAGTCCCGACAGGGGCGACCTATGGCTACACCTTC. It yields the protein CASSPVPTGATYGYTF.

The chain employs TRBV9 and TRBJ1-2; perhaps TRBD1 as D (6 bases). The germline V and J ends were trimmed by 4 bases and 3 bases, with 16 bases remaining between them. CDR1 is SGDLS and CDR2 is YYNGEE in the germline V gene. The CDR3 sequence is 15 residues long. CDR3: CASSSPYRVHYGYTF. In DNA, the CDR3 is TGTGCCAGCAGCTCGCCCTACAGGGTTCACTATGGCTACACCTTC. The full variable domain, its missing parts supplied by reference TRBV9 and TRBJ1-2, is DSGVTQTPKHLITATGQRVTLRCSPRSGDLSVYWYQQSLDQGLQFLIQYYNGEERAKGNILERFSAQQFPDLHSELNLSSLELGDSALYFCASSSPYRVHYGYTFGSGTRLTVV.

The chain links TRBV4-2 to TRBJ1-1, with 8 bases aligning to TRBD1. This CDR3 has 13 residues. J was trimmed by 8 bases and V by 4 bases; bases with no gene match: 6. Germline V CDR1 and CDR2: LGHNA, YNFKEQ. The CDR3 reads CASSRAGTGEAFF. The CDR3 nucleotides read TGTGCCAGCAGCCGAGCTGGGACAGGCGAAGCTTTCTTT.

This clonotype was counted at least ten times. CDR3 residues: CASRRDTQGNQPQHF. CDR3 in DNA: TGCGCCAGCAGGCGGGACACCCAGGGCAATCAGCCCCAGCATTTT. The chain carries TRBV5-1 and TRBJ1-5; possibly TRBD1 for D (6 bases). CDR3 size: 15 residues. V was clipped by 5 bases and J by 2 bases, with 14 bases between them. CDR1 is SGHRS, CDR2 YFSETQ, per germline.

The chain links TRBV5-5 to TRBJ2-3; D is undetermined. The CDR3 has 15 amino acids. The germline V gene has CDR1 SGHKS and CDR2 YYEKEE (reference sequence). Deletions cut 4 bases from V and 7 bases from J, with 19 bases between. The CDR3 protein is CASSPLDPYRNTQYF. In nucleotides, the CDR3 is TGTGCCAGCAGCCCGCTCGACCCGTATCGGAATACGCAGTATTTT.

The gene calls are TRBV6-5 and TRBJ2-7, with D maybe TRBD2 (6 bases). V was cut by 4 bases and J by 4 bases, with 14 bases left in between. CDR3 length: 14 amino acids. CDR1 and CDR2 from the germline V gene are MNHEY and SVGAGI. CDR3 nucleotide sequence: TGTGCCAGCAGTTGGACGTCGGGAGAGTACGAGCAGTACGTC. This encodes CASSWTSGEYEQYV.

The chain has TRBV5-1 and TRBJ2-2; TRBD2 matches at 9 bases. Germline-derived CDR1 and CDR2 are SGHRS and YFSETQ. The ends lost 0 bases at V and 5 bases at J; junction bases unmatched: 5. The CDR3 totals 16 residues. The DNA for the CDR3 is TGCGCCAGCAGCTTGGAGCTAGCGGGGTTGACCGGGGAGCTGTTTTTT. It yields the protein CASSLELAGLTGELFF. Looking up the rest from reference TRBV5-1 and TRBJ2-2 gives the full variable domain: KAGVTQTPRYLIKTRGQQVTLSCSPISGHRSVSWYQQTPGQGLQFLFEYFSETQRNKGNFPGRFSGRQFSNSRSEMNVSTLELGDSALYLCASSLELAGLTGELFFGEGSRLTVL.

With respect to this clonotype: A read error may explain this, as a much larger clone is one base away. CDR3 residues: CSVEDRADGDEQFF. In DNA form, the CDR3 reads TGCAGCGTTGAAGATCGGGCCGACGGGGATGAGCAGTTCTTC. The V and J genes are TRBV29-1 and TRBJ2-1; the D gene is possibly TRBD2 (5 bases). Germline CDR1 SQVTM, CDR2 ANQGSEA. The CDR3 sequence is 14 residues long. Trimming pared 0 bases from V and 8 bases from J, leaving 14 bases between.

This clonotype was seen only a few times. V is TRBV28 and J is TRBJ1-5; the D is unclear. Germline V gene sequence: CDR1 MDHEN, CDR2 SYDVKM. Trimming left V 2 bases short and J 1 base short, with 3 bases between. The CDR3 length is 13 residues. The CDR3 coding sequence is TGTGCCAGCAGTTTAGTGAGCAATCAGCCCCAGCATTTT. The encoded protein is CASSLVSNQPQHF.

The chain links TRBV4-3 to TRBJ1-5; D might be TRBD1 (6 bases). Trimming removed 0 bases at V and 7 bases at J, with 13 bases between. Germline V gene sequence: CDR1 LGHNA, CDR2 YSLEER. CDR3 length equals 15 residues. CDR3 sequence (DNA): TGCGCCAGCAGCCAAGAAACAGGGATCCGACAGCCCCAGCATTTT. Its protein product is CASSQETGIRQPQHF.